What follows are 17 T cell receptor beta chains derived from one specimen sequenced in a study of blood T cells in healthy people across ages. Alongside a J-beta primer mix, a sample-barcoded 5' primer served in a second PCR lasting 7 to 11 cycles. TCRdb recomputed calls from the 5' RACE reads with MiXCR, one row per CDR3 protein. Here the sample spans more than 1,000,000 distinct CDR3 sequences, around 27% being singletons. These data also formed part of another study, on T cells of mothers and their children.

The source material was blood. These receptors originate from a girl aged 2-10 years in good health.

As concerns this clonotype: At one boundary the junction diverges from the germline segment, which might be a read error. V is TRBV12-3 or TRBV12-4 and J is TRBJ2-5; TRBD2 agrees at 10 bases. The CDR3 covers 12 residues. Here the CDR3 reads CASTLAGGPPFF. CDR3 nucleotide sequence: TGTGCCAGCACATTAGCGGGGGGCCCCCCGTTCTTC.

Of note for this clonotype: A read error may be the cause here, since a much bigger clone is one base away. The conserved phenylalanine or tryptophan normally closing the CDR3 is absent here, so this likely arose from a read error. The V call is TRBV4-2, the J call TRBJ2-5; 8 bases fit TRBD2. The CDR3 runs to 14 residues. Germline V lookup: CDR1 LGHNA, CDR2 YNFKEQ. The ends lost 4 bases at V and 1 base at J; junction bases unmatched: 2. Here the CDR3 DNA reads TGTGCCAGCAGCCCGAGCGGGGGCCAAGAGACCCAGTACCTC. Residues: CASSPSGGQETQYL.

This clonotype was observed a few times. The chain uses TRBV6-1 and TRBJ2-3, with D perhaps matching TRBD2 (7 bases). Trimming left V 5 bases short and J 6 bases short, with 24 bases between. CDR1 and CDR2 from the germline V gene are MNHNS and SASEGT. This CDR3 spans 17 amino acids. The CDR3 spells CASSLGGATHRLDTQYF. CDR3 nucleotides: TGTGCCAGCAGTCTGGGGGGGGCCACCCATCGGCTGGATACGCAGTATTTT.

The rearrangement uses TRBV28 and TRBJ2-3; possibly TRBD1 for D (6 bases). The germline V gene encodes CDR1 MDHEN and CDR2 SYDVKM. V was trimmed by 5 bases and J by 3 bases, leaving 30 bases between them. This CDR3 is 20 amino acids long. In DNA form, the CDR3 reads TGTGCCAGCAGTCCCAGGGGCTGGAAGGGTGACAACGACCTAACAGATACGCAGTATTTT. This codes for CASSPRGWKGDNDLTDTQYF.

The rearrangement joins TRBV20-1 to TRBJ2-1; weak D call: TRBD1 (6 bases). There are 13 residues in the CDR3. V shed 6 bases and J shed 4 bases, with 13 bases lying between them. Germline V gene sequence: CDR1 DFQATT, CDR2 SNEGSKA (reference sequence). The CDR3 loop reads CSARTDLYNEQFF. The CDR3 DNA sequence: TGCAGTGCCCGGACAGACCTTTACAATGAGCAGTTCTTC.

The chain uses TRBV4-2 and TRBJ2-7; 8 nucleotides match TRBD2. The length of the CDR3 is 16 residues. The V and J ends lost 0 bases and 10 bases, in that order; junction bases with no gene match: 14. Germline V gene sequence: CDR1 LGHNA, CDR2 YNFKEQ. The CDR3 is CASSQDLGAGEREQYF. CDR3 DNA: TGTGCCAGCAGCCAAGATCTGGGAGCGGGAGAGAGGGAACAGTACTTC.

This chain joins TRBV6-2 or TRBV6-3 and TRBJ2-5; D may be TRBD1 (6 bases). The CDR3 sequence is 17 residues long. Germline V gene data show CDR1 as MNHEY and CDR2 as SVGEGT. The V and J ends lost 0 bases and 4 bases respectively, with 18 bases between them. The CDR3 sequence is CASSYSMRQGLGETQYF. DNA of the CDR3: TGTGCCAGCAGTTACTCGATGCGGCAGGGGTTGGGAGAGACCCAGTACTTC.

The chain joins TRBV9 to TRBJ1-2, with D perhaps TRBD1 (5 bases). In germline, CDR1 is SGDLS, CDR2 YYNGEE. V dropped 4 bases and J dropped 3 bases, with 16 bases sitting between them. This CDR3 is 15 amino acids long. The CDR3 loop reads CASSPRGELDYGYTF. CDR3 in DNA: TGTGCCAGCAGCCCTCGAGGGGAATTGGACTATGGCTACACCTTC.

The sample holds many counts of this clonotype. V gene TRBV5-4 combines with J gene TRBJ1-2; D perhaps matches TRBD1 (6 bases). Germline assignment: CDR1 SGHNT and CDR2 YYREEE (reference sequence). The length of the CDR3 is 13 residues. The V end was cut by 4 bases, the J end by 6 bases, with 13 bases between. The CDR3: CASSDIRGHGYTF. CDR3 DNA: TGTGCCAGCAGCGACATCAGGGGCCATGGCTACACCTTC.

This rearrangement joins TRBV6-5 to TRBJ2-7; no definite D call. The J call may be in error: the DNA end matches TRBJ2-5 better. This CDR3 has 15 amino acids. Germline V gene lookup returns CDR1 MNHEY and CDR2 SVGAGI. This chain's CDR3 is CASSYVSSASETQYF. Here the CDR3 DNA reads TGTGCCAGCAGTTATGTGTCGAGCGCCTCAGAGACCCAGTACTTC.

The chain joins TRBV9 to TRBJ1-5, with D possibly being TRBD1 (5 bases). Trimming cost V 4 bases and J 2 bases, with 10 bases left between them. CDR3 length: 14 residues. Germline values: CDR1 SGDLS, CDR2 YYNGEE. The CDR3 spells CASSRWGGNQPQHF. For the CDR3, the DNA is TGTGCCAGCAGCCGATGGGGGGGCAATCAGCCCCAGCATTTT.

The gene calls are TRBV7-9 and TRBJ2-1; D possibly corresponds to TRBD2 (6 bases). CDR3 length: 16 amino acids. V was clipped by 0 bases and J by 2 bases, with 11 bases between them. Germline loops: CDR1 SEHNR, CDR2 FQNEAQ (reference sequence). In DNA form, the CDR3 reads TGTGCCAGCAGCTTAGCGCGAGGAGGGGCCTACAATGAGCAGTTCTTC. Its protein product is CASSLARGGAYNEQFF.

This clonotype turned up a few times. The chain has TRBV14 and TRBJ2-4, with D uncertain. Germline CDR1 is SGHDN and CDR2 is FVKESK. The CDR3 is 11 residues long. With 3 bases removed from V and 13 bases from J, the gap between germline ends came to 10 bases. The DNA for the CDR3 is TGTGCCAGCAGCCACCACTCCTTACAGTACTTC. As protein: CASSHHSLQYF.

This clonotype turned up a few times. This chain connects TRBV11-2 to TRBJ2-4; TRBD2 matches at 7 bases. This CDR3 is built from 16 residues. With V trimmed by 3 bases and J by 0 bases, 5 bases remained unmatched. The germline V gene encodes CDR1 SGHAT and CDR2 FQNNGV. CDR3 sequence reads: CASSFISGLAKNIQYF. CDR3 sequence (DNA): TGTGCCAGCAGCTTTATTAGCGGGCTAGCCAAAAACATTCAGTACTTC.

In its sample, this clonotype was seen many times. The CDR3 reads CASSQDAGGTDTQYF. CDR3 coding DNA: TGCGCCAGCAGCCAAGACGCGGGCGGCACAGATACGCAGTATTTT. This chain uses TRBV4-3 with TRBJ2-3; the D gene is possibly TRBD2 (5 bases). This CDR3 has 15 amino acids. With 0 bases removed from V and 1 base from J, the gap between germline ends came to 8 bases. Germline assignment: CDR1 LGHNA and CDR2 YSLEER.

The chain links TRBV7-9 to TRBJ2-7, with 8 bases matching TRBD2. Trimming cost V 9 bases and J 3 bases; bases outside gene matches: 7. The CDR3 runs to 13 residues. Germline V gives CDR1 SEHNR, CDR2 FQNEAQ (reference sequence). The CDR3 DNA reads TGTGCCAGTATAGCGGGAAATGACTACGAGCAGTACTTC. It translates to CASIAGNDYEQYF.

V is TRBV20-1 and J is TRBJ2-7; D not resolved. V lost 6 bases to trimming and J lost 6 bases, with 12 bases between them. CDR3 length equals 11 residues. Germline loops: CDR1 DFQATT, CDR2 SNEGSKA (reference sequence). In nucleotides, the CDR3 is TGCAGTGCGGCCAAGGGTATCGAGCAGTACTTC. Its translation: CSAAKGIEQYF.